Presented here are 31 T cell receptor beta chains from one specimen sequenced in a study of a mutant IDH1 vaccine in newly diagnosed glioma. Regarding time point: week 35, safety follow-up. Topical imiquimod was applied with each vaccine dose, which held 300 ug of mutant IDH1 20-mer peptide. Sequencing was performed with immunoSEQ multiplex PCR; in TCRdb, only in-frame clones are kept and a portion is missing. Of 45,000 to 60,000 clones in the sample, 88% were seen once. No antigen has been assigned to these receptors. Material: PBMCs, obtained from a glioma patient whose treatment included an IDH1 peptide vaccine. These receptors were collected from a woman in her thirties or forties with glioma.

The table lists this clone with a count of one. The V call is TRBV4-2, the J call TRBJ2-7; 8 positions match TRBD1. J lost 0 bases, V lost 0 bases, and 1 base had no gene match. This CDR3 is 15 amino acids long. Germline V gene sequence: CDR1 LGHNA, CDR2 YNFKEQ. The CDR3 region is CASSQEGQVSYEQYF. The CDR3 region has the DNA TGTGCCAGCAGCCAAGAGGGACAGGTCTCCTACGAGCAGTACTTC.

This chain links TRBV7-2 with TRBJ2-3, with unresolved D. The CDR3 runs to 12 residues. Germline lookup yields CDR1 SGHTA and CDR2 FQGNSA. V was clipped by 4 bases and J by 2 bases, with 4 bases between them. The CDR3 sequence: CASSSFTDTQYF. Written as DNA, the CDR3 is TGTGCCAGCAGCTCCTTCACAGATACGCAGTATTTT.

This rearrangement joins TRBV6-1 to TRBJ2-3; D may be TRBD2 (7 bases). The V end lost 4 bases, the J end lost 2 bases, and 19 bases lay between the germline ends. This CDR3 is 17 amino acids long. CDR1 MNHNS and CDR2 SASEGT come from the germline V gene. The CDR3 region has the DNA TGTGCCAGCAGTGCCCCGCCCGAAGGGGGGGTCACAGATACGCAGTATTTT. It yields the protein CASSAPPEGGVTDTQYF.

The rearrangement uses TRBV6-6 and TRBJ1-2; 8 positions agree with TRBD1. The germline CDR1 and CDR2 sequences are MNHNY and SVGAGI (reference sequence). J lost 4 bases, V lost 5 bases, and 9 bases had no gene match. CDR3 length: 15 residues. CDR3 in DNA: TGTGCCAGCAGTACGACGGGACAGGCGACCTATGGCTACACCTTC. Its protein is CASSTTGQATYGYTF.

This clone has a single count. The chain employs TRBV6-5 and TRBJ1-2; the D is unclear. Germline CDR1 MNHEY, CDR2 SVGAGI. The V and J ends lost 4 bases and 5 bases respectively, with 8 bases between them. The CDR3 runs to 12 residues. The CDR3 loop is CASSSPGYGYTF. DNA for the CDR3: TGTGCCAGCAGTTCCCCAGGTTATGGCTACACCTTC.

The chain links TRBV2 to TRBJ2-3; D gene uncertain. This CDR3 region has 13 residues. In germline, CDR1 is SNHLY, CDR2 FYNNEI. Trimming left V 4 bases short and J 5 bases short, with 10 bases between. The DNA for the CDR3 is TGTGCCAGCAGTGTTGGGGTCGGAGATACGCAGTATTTT. Its protein product is CASSVGVGDTQYF.

In its sample, this clone was seen a few times. This rearrangement joins TRBV30 to TRBJ1-5, with D tentatively TRBD1 (5 bases). Between the trimmed V and J ends, which lost 3 bases and 0 bases, there was a span of 9 bases. CDR3 length: 14 residues. CDR1 and CDR2 (germline): GTSNPN, SVGIG (reference sequence). CDR3 region: CAWSLTGSNQPQHF. The CDR3 DNA reads TGTGCCTGGAGCCTTACAGGTAGCAATCAGCCCCAGCATTTT.

The V and J genes are TRBV6-1 and TRBJ1-2, with TRBD1 matching 10 bases. Germline CDR1 reads MNHNS; CDR2 reads SASEGT. This CDR3 has 17 residues. Trimming took 1 base from V and 4 from J; bases not matched to a gene: 9. The DNA of the CDR3 is TGTGCCAGCAGTGAAGGGGTCGGGACAGGGGAGGGCTATGGCTACACCTTC. Its protein is CASSEGVGTGEGYGYTF.

Here the CDR3 DNA reads TGTGCCAGCAGCTTCGGGGCAGCGGCGTACGAGACCCAGTACTTC. It specifies CASSFGAAAYETQYF. The chain employs TRBV5-4 and TRBJ2-5; D tentatively reads TRBD1 or TRBD2 (5 bases each). Trimming shortened V by 2 bases and J by 5 bases, and 16 bases separated the two germline ends. This CDR3 spans 15 amino acids. CDR1 is SGHNT, CDR2 YYREEE, per germline (reference sequence).

V is TRBV5-1 and J is TRBJ1-1; D uncertain. Germline CDR1 reads SGHRS; CDR2 reads YFSETQ. Trimming took off 0 bases at V and 11 bases at J, with 14 bases between the two ends. The CDR3 is made up of 13 amino acids. In nucleotides, the CDR3 is TGCGCCAGCAGCTTGGAAGGCGCCTCCGGGGCTTTCTTT. This sequence encodes CASSLEGASGAFF.

The chain links TRBV27 to TRBJ2-2, with a possible D match to TRBD1 (6 bases). In germline, CDR1 is MNHEY, CDR2 SMNVEV (reference sequence). Trimming took 5 bases from V and 4 from J, leaving 11 bases between them. The CDR3 consists of 14 residues. The CDR3 spells CASSPAGATGELFF. DNA for the CDR3: TGTGCCAGCAGTCCGGCAGGGGCCACCGGGGAGCTGTTTTTT.

The chain recombines TRBV18 with TRBJ1-2, with D possibly being TRBD1 (6 bases). V gave up 3 bases and J gave up 6 bases, with 11 bases separating them. CDR1 is KGHSH and CDR2 is LQKENI in the germline V gene. The CDR3 covers 13 residues. The CDR3 nucleotides read TGTGCCAGCTCACCGCGTTCAGGGGATGGCTACACCTTC. The encoded protein is CASSPRSGDGYTF.

The chain is built from TRBV6-5 and TRBJ2-7; 8 bases line up with TRBD1. The CDR3 sequence is 14 residues long. CDR1 is MNHEY, CDR2 SVGAGI, per germline. The V gene end was trimmed by 6 bases and the J gene end by 3 bases; junction bases not matched to a gene: 7. The CDR3 protein is CASRRRQGSYEQYF. CDR3 coding DNA: TGTGCCAGCAGGCGAAGACAGGGGAGCTACGAGCAGTACTTC.

The chain joins TRBV29-1 to TRBJ2-2, with D unclear. The germline V and J ends were trimmed by 8 bases and 2 bases, with 12 bases remaining between them. Germline assignment: CDR1 SQVTM and CDR2 ANQGSEA. The CDR3 spans 13 residues. The CDR3 region is CSYTPGNTGELFF. DNA of the CDR3: TGCAGCTACACCCCAGGCAACACCGGGGAGCTGTTTTTT.

V usage is TRBV9 and J usage is TRBJ2-6; no definite D call. This CDR3 is built from 15 residues. The germline gives CDR1 SGDLS, CDR2 YYNGEE. Trimming stripped 3 bases from V and 4 bases from J, with 11 bases between. CDR3 protein: CASSGPNAGANVLTF. DNA of the CDR3: TGTGCCAGCAGCGGGCCGAACGCCGGGGCCAACGTCCTGACTTTC. Complete variable domain (other parts from reference TRBV9 and TRBJ2-6): DSGVTQTPKHLITATGQRVTLRCSPRSGDLSVYWYQQSLDQGLQFLIQYYNGEERAKGNILERFSAQQFPDLHSELNLSSLELGDSALYFCASSGPNAGANVLTFGAGSRLTVL.

The chain carries TRBV9 and TRBJ2-3, with a tentative D call TRBD1 (5 bases). Trimming took 0 bases from V and 7 from J, leaving 9 bases between them. CDR3 length: 13 amino acids. Germline V lookup: CDR1 SGDLS, CDR2 YYNGEE. DNA of the CDR3: TGTGCCAGCAGCGTAGGGACAAAATATACGCAGTATTTT. Translation gives CASSVGTKYTQYF. Drawing the rest from reference TRBV9 and TRBJ2-3, the complete variable domain is DSGVTQTPKHLITATGQRVTLRCSPRSGDLSVYWYQQSLDQGLQFLIQYYNGEERAKGNILERFSAQQFPDLHSELNLSSLELGDSALYFCASSVGTKYTQYFGPGTRLTVL.

The chain couples TRBV4-2 to TRBJ1-2; D is unresolved. This CDR3 has 14 residues. Trimming took off 4 bases at V and 7 bases at J, with 16 bases between the two ends. Per the germline V gene, CDR1 is LGHNA and CDR2 is YNFKEQ. In DNA, the CDR3 is TGTGCCAGCAGCCCGATCCCGAAAGACGGTGGCTACACCTTC. Its protein is CASSPIPKDGGYTF.

The V gene is TRBV7-2, the J gene TRBJ2-7; TRBD2 might be the D (7 bases). Germline V lookup: CDR1 SGHTA, CDR2 FQGNSA. The CDR3 totals 14 residues. The V end was cut by 0 bases, the J end by 4 bases, with 10 bases between. CDR3 residues: CASSLAGGLYEQYF. As DNA, the CDR3 is TGTGCCAGCAGCTTAGCGGGGGGGCTGTACGAGCAGTACTTC.

This rearrangement joins TRBV6-6 to TRBJ1-2; D is perhaps TRBD1 (6 bases). Germline-derived CDR1 and CDR2 are MNHNY and SVGAGI (reference sequence). V was pared by 5 bases and J by 7 bases, with 20 bases between. CDR3 length equals 15 residues. The chain's CDR3 is CASSARDTGTSGYTF. Written as DNA, the CDR3 is TGTGCCAGCAGTGCTAGGGACACCGGGACCAGTGGCTACACCTTC.

The V call is TRBV7-2, the J call TRBJ2-3; D not resolved. The CDR3 totals 15 residues. Germline assignment: CDR1 SGHTA and CDR2 FQGNSA. Between the trimmed V and J ends, which lost 1 base and 0 bases, there was a span of 8 bases. The CDR3 DNA is TGTGCCAGCAGCTTAGGATTGACTAGCACAGATACGCAGTATTTT. It translates to CASSLGLTSTDTQYF.

This chain connects TRBV5-6 to TRBJ2-5; perhaps D is TRBD1 or TRBD2 (7 bases each). Trimming shortened V by 5 bases and J by 1 base, and 15 bases separated the two germline ends. The germline CDR1 and CDR2 sequences are SGHDT and YYEEEE. The CDR3 covers 15 residues. CDR3 DNA: TGTGCCAGCAGTCTTCAGGGGGGGGGCCAAGAGACCCAGTACTTC. Its protein product is CASSLQGGGQETQYF.

The genes are TRBV7-9 and TRBJ2-3; D gene uncertain. The CDR3 has 19 amino acids. V was clipped by 3 bases and J by 0 bases, with 22 bases between them. Germline CDR1 reads SEHNR; CDR2 reads FQNEAQ (reference sequence). The CDR3, as DNA: TGTGCCAGCAGCTTTCACAAACTCAGCCTGAGAACTAGCACAGATACGCAGTATTTT. Encoded protein: CASSFHKLSLRTSTDTQYF.

The chain couples TRBV6-5 to TRBJ2-5; a weak D match, TRBD2 (6 bases). The CDR3 runs to 13 residues. Germline V gives CDR1 MNHEY, CDR2 SVGAGI. Trimming took 0 bases from V and 4 from J, leaving 6 bases between them. CDR3 region: CASSYSGGETQYF. The CDR3 DNA reads TGTGCCAGCAGTTACTCCGGGGGAGAGACCCAGTACTTC.

The rearrangement joins TRBV5-1 to TRBJ1-1; the D is unclear. CDR1 and CDR2 from the germline V gene are SGHRS and YFSETQ. CDR3 length equals 13 residues. The germline V and J ends were trimmed by 4 bases and 1 base, with 8 bases remaining between them. CDR3 sequence: CASSLGSNTEAFF. The CDR3 DNA follows: TGCGCCAGCAGCCTCGGATCGAACACTGAAGCTTTCTTT.

The gene calls are TRBV12-5 and TRBJ2-7; D call uncertain. Trimming took 4 bases from V and 6 from J, leaving 4 bases between them. This CDR3 is built from 10 residues. In germline, CDR1 is LGHNT, CDR2 FRNRAP. The CDR3 sequence is CASGWVEQYF. The CDR3 DNA follows: TGTGCTAGTGGTTGGGTCGAGCAGTACTTC. The full variable domain, its missing parts supplied by reference TRBV12-5 and TRBJ2-7, is DARVTQTPRHKVTEMGQEVTMRCQPILGHNTVFWYRQTMMQGLELLAYFRNRAPLDDSGMPKDRFSAEMPDATLATLKIQPSEPRDSAVYFCASGWVEQYFGPGTRLTVT.

The J gene is TRBJ2-6, the V gene TRBV19; D is undetermined. There are 15 residues in the CDR3. Germline V gene sequence: CDR1 LNHDA, CDR2 SQIVND (reference sequence). V was pared by 5 bases and J by 0 bases, with 8 bases between. CDR3 sequence reads: CASSPGSSGANVLTF. The CDR3 coding sequence is TGTGCCAGTAGTCCAGGAAGCTCTGGGGCCAACGTCCTGACTTTC.

This clone was picked up one time. The chain is built from TRBV6-5 and TRBJ2-2, with D possibly being TRBD2 (5 bases). CDR3 length equals 14 residues. Germline-derived CDR1 and CDR2 are MNHEY and SVGAGI. V was trimmed by 6 bases and J by 0 bases, leaving 8 bases between them. CDR3 coding DNA: TGTGCCAGCAGCCCCGGGACGAACACCGGGGAGCTGTTTTTT. Encoded protein: CASSPGTNTGELFF.

The chain has TRBV2 and TRBJ2-5, with TRBD1 matching over 7 bases. Germline CDR1 SNHLY, CDR2 FYNNEI. Trimming took 8 bases from V and 1 from J; bases not matched to a gene: 13. The CDR3 loop spans 16 amino acids. The CDR3 loop reads CASFAHPGQFQETQYF. DNA for the CDR3: TGTGCCAGCTTTGCTCATCCGGGACAGTTCCAAGAGACCCAGTACTTC.

This clone was counted once. The chain links TRBV7-2 to TRBJ2-7; D is perhaps TRBD1 or TRBD2 (5 bases each). The CDR3 is 13 amino acids. Trimming pared 1 base from V and 3 bases from J, leaving 7 bases between. CDR1 SGHTA and CDR2 FQGNSA come from the germline V gene. The CDR3 here is CASSLDGGYEQYF. The CDR3 coding sequence is TGTGCCAGCAGCTTAGATGGGGGCTACGAGCAGTACTTC.

The chain recombines TRBV2 with TRBJ2-7, with TRBD2 matching 13 bases. The V gene's germline CDR1 is SNHLY and CDR2 FYNNEI. The CDR3 runs to 16 residues. V shed 9 bases, J shed 2 bases, and the junction held 10 bases outside the gene matches. CDR3 region: CAREGTSGILAYEQYF. In DNA form, the CDR3 reads TGTGCCAGAGAAGGGACTAGCGGGATACTAGCCTACGAGCAGTACTTC.

The J gene is TRBJ1-1, the V gene TRBV5-1, with D perhaps matching TRBD1 (5 bases). Germline V lookup: CDR1 SGHRS, CDR2 YFSETQ. Between the trimmed V and J ends, which lost 0 bases and 0 bases, there was a span of 12 bases. This CDR3 is 16 amino acids long. The CDR3 reads CASSLGGGSLNTEAFF. The CDR3 bases are TGCGCCAGCAGCTTGGGGGGGGGTAGTCTGAACACTGAAGCTTTCTTT.